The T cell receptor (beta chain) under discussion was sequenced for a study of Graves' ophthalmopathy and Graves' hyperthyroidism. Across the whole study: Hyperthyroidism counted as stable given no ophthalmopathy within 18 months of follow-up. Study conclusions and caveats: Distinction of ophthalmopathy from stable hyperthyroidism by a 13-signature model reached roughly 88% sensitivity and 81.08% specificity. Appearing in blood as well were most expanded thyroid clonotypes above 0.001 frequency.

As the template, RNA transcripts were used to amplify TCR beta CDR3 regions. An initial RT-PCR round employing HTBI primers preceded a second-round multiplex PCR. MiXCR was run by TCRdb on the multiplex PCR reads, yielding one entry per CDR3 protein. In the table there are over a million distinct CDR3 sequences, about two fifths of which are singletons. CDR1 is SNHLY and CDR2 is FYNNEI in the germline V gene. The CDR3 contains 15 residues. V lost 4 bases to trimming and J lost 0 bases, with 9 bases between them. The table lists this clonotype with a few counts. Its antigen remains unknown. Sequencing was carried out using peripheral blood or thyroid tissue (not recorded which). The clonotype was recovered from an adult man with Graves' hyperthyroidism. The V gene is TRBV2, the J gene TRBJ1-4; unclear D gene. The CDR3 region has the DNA TGTGCCAGCAGTGTACAGACTACAACTAATGAAAAACTGTTTTTT. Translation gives CASSVQTTTNEKLFF.